The sequence of this T cell receptor beta chain was determined in a study of cytotoxic CD8 clonotypes in ibrutinib-treated CLL. The study, taken as a whole, reports: The clonality went up when patients responded to ibrutinib and dropped back toward baseline at progression. At the start, clonality exceeded age-matched healthy donors and followed circulating CD8+ T-cell counts.

TCRdb keeps only in-frame clones here, not all; method: immunoSEQ multiplex PCR. The table lists about 45,000 clones, around 70% of them singletons. Trimming removed 0 bases from V and 8 bases from J, with 11 bases in between. This CDR3 region has 15 residues. Germline V gene data show CDR1 as MRHNA and CDR2 as SNTAGT. In regard to this clone: The target antigen is unknown. Other nucleotide sequences from this sample produce the same CDR3.

The receptor's source is a human donor with chronic lymphocytic leukemia. The chain has TRBV6-4 and TRBJ1-6; weak D call: TRBD1 (5 bases). Sequences were derived from PBMCs, sampled after 12 months of ibrutinib treatment. In nucleotides, the CDR3 is TGTGCCAGCAGTGACTCGAATAGGGGCGATTCACCCCTCCACTTT. Translating gives CASSDSNRGDSPLHF.